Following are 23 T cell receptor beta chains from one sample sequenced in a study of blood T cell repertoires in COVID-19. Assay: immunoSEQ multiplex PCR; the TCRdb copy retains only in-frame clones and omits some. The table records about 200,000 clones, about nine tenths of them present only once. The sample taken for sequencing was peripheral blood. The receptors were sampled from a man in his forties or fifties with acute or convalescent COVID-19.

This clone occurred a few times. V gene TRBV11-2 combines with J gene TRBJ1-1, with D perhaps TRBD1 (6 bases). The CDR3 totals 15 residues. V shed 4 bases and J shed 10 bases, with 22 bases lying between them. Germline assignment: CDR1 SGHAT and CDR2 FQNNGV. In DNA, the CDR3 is TGTGCCAGCAGCTCAGTCCGGGACAACACTTTACCAGCTTTCTTT. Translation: CASSSVRDNTLPAFF.

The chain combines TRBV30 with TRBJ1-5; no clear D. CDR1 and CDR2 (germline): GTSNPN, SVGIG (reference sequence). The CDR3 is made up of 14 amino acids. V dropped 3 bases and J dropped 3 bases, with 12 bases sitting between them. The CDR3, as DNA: TGTGCCTGGAGAAAACCCAGCGACAATCAGCCCCAGCATTTT. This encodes CAWRKPSDNQPQHF.

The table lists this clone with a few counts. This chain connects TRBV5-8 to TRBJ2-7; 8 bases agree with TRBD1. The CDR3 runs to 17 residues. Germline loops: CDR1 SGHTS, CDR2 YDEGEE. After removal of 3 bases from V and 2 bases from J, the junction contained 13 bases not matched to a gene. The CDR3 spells CASSWGRGHLGTYEQYF. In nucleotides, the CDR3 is TGTGCCAGCAGCTGGGGCAGGGGGCATCTAGGGACCTACGAGCAGTACTTC.

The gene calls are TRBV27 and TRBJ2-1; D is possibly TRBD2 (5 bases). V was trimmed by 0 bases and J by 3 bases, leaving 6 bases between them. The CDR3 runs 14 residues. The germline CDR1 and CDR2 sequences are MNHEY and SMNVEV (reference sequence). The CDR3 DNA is TGTGCCAGCAGTTTATCTGAGGGCTACAATGAGCAGTTCTTC. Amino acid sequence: CASSLSEGYNEQFF.

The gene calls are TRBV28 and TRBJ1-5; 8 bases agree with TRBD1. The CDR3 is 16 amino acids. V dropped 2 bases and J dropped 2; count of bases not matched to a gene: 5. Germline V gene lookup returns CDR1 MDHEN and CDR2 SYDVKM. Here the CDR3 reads CASSLRQGFGNQPQHF. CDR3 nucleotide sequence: TGTGCCAGCAGTTTACGACAGGGGTTTGGCAATCAGCCCCAGCATTTT.

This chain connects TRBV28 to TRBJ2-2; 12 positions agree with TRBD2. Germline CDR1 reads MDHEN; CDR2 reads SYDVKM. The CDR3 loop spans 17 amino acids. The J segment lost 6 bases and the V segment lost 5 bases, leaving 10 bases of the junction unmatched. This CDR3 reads CASSLARLAGVAGELFF. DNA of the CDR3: TGTGCCAGCAGTCTGGCCCGACTAGCGGGAGTGGCCGGGGAGCTGTTTTTT.

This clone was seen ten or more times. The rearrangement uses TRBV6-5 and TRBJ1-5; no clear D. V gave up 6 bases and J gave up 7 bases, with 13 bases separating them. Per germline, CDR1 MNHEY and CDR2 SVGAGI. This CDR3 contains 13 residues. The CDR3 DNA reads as TGTGCCAGCAGAGCGAACGCGGGGCAGCCCCAGCATTTT. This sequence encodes CASRANAGQPQHF.

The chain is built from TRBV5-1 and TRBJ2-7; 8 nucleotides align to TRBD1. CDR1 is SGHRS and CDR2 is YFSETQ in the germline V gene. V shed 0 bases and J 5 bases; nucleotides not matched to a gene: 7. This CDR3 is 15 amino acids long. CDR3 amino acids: CASSLVAGGNHEQYF. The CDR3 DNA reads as TGCGCCAGCAGCTTGGTTGCAGGGGGCAACCACGAGCAGTACTTC.

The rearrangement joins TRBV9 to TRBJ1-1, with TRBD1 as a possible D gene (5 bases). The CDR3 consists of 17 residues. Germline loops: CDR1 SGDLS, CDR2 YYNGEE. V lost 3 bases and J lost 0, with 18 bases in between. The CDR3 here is CASSAPGTPQVNTEAFF. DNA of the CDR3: TGTGCCAGCAGCGCTCCCGGGACTCCGCAGGTGAACACTGAAGCTTTCTTT.

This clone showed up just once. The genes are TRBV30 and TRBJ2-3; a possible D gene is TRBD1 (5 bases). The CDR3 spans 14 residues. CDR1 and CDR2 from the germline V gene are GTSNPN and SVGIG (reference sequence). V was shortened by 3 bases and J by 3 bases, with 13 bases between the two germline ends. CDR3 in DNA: TGTGCCTGGAGCGACCTGGGGCCTACAGATACGCAGTATTTT. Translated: CAWSDLGPTDTQYF.

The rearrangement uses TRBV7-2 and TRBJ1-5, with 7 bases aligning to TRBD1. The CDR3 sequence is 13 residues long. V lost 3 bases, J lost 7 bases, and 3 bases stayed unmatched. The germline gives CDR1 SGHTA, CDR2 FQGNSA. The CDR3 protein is CASSFRGDQPQHF. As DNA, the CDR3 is TGTGCCAGCAGCTTCAGGGGGGACCAGCCCCAGCATTTT.

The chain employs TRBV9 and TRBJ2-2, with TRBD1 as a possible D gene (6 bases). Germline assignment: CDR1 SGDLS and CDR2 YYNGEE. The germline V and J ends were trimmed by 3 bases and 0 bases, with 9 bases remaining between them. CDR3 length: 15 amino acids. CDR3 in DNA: TGTGCCAGCAGCGGACAGGCCGCGAACACCGGGGAGCTGTTTTTT. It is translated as CASSGQAANTGELFF.

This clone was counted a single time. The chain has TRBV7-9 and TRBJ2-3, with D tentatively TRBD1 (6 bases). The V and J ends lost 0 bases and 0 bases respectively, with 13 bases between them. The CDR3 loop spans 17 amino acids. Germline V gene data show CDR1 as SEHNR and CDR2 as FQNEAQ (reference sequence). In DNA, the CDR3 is TGTGCCAGCAGCTTAGCGGGGGCAACCAGAAGCACAGATACGCAGTATTTT. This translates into CASSLAGATRSTDTQYF. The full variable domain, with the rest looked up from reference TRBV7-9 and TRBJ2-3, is DTGVSQNPRHKITKRGQNVTFRCDPISEHNRLYWYRQTLGQGPEFLTYFQNEAQLEKSRLLSDRFSAERPKGSFSTLEIQRTEQGDSAMYLCASSLAGATRSTDTQYFGPGTRLTVL.

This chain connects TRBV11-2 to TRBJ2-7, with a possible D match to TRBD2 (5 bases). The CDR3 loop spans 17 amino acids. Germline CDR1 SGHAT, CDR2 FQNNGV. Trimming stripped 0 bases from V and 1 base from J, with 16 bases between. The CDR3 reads CASSLDLASTISYEQYF. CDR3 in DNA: TGTGCCAGCAGCTTAGATCTGGCGTCGACTATATCCTACGAGCAGTACTTC.

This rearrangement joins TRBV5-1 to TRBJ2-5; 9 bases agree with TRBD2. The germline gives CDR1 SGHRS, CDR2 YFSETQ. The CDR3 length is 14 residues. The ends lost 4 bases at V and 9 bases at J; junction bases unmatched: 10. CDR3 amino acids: CASSTTSGNRAQYF. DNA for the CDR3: TGCGCCAGCAGCACGACTAGCGGTAACCGGGCCCAGTACTTC.

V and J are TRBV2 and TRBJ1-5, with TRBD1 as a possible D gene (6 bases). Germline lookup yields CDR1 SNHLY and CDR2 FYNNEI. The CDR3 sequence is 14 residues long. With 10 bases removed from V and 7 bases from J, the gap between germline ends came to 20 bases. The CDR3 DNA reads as TGTGCCACCCAACCGGGGGGGCGGTCGCAGCCCCAGCATTTT. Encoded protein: CATQPGGRSQPQHF. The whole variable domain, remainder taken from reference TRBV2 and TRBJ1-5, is EPEVTQTPSHQVTQMGQEVILRCVPISNHLYFYWYRQILGQKVEFLVSFYNNEISEKSEIFDDQFSVERPDGSNFTLKIRSTKLEDSAMYFCATQPGGRSQPQHFGDGTRLSIL.

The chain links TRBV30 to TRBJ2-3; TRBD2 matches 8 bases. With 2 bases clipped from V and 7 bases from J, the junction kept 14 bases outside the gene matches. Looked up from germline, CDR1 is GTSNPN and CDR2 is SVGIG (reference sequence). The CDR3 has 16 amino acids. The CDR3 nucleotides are TGTGCCTGGAGTCCCGCGGTAGCGGGGATTATATATACGCAGTATTTT. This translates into CAWSPAVAGIIYTQYF.

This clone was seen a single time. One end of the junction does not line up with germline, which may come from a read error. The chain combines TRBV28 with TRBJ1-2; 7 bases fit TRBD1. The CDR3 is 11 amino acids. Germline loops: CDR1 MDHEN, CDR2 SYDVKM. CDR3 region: CASNREGALSF. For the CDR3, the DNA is TGTGCCAGCAACCGCGAGGGGGCCCTTAGCTTC.

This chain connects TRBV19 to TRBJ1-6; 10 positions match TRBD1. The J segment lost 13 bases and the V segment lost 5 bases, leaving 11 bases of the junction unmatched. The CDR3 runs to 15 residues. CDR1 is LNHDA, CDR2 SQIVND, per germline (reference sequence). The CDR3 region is CASSRTGTGDSPLHF. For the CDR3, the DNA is TGTGCCAGTAGTCGTACCGGGACAGGGGATAGTCCCCTCCACTTT.

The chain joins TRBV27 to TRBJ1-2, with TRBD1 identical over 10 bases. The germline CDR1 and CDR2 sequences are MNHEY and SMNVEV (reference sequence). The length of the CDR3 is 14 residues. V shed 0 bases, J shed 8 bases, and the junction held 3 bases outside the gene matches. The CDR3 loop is CASSLSGTGEGYTF. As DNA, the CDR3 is TGTGCCAGCAGTTTATCAGGGACAGGGGAAGGCTACACCTTC.

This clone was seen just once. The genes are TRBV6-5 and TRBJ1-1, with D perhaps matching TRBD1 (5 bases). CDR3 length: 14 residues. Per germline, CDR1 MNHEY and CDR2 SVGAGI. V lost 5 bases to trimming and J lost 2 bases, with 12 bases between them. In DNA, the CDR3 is TGTGCCAGCAGTAGACAGCGCCTAAACACTGAAGCTTTCTTT. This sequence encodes CASSRQRLNTEAFF.

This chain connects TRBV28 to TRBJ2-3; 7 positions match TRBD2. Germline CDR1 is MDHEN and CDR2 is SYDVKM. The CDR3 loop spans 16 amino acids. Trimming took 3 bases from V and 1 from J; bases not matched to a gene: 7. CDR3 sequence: CASSFRGRAGTDTQYF. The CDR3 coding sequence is TGTGCCAGCAGTTTTCGGGGGAGGGCCGGCACAGATACGCAGTATTTT.

The CDR3 sequence is CASTPQAGSSYNEQFF. The CDR3 coding sequence is TGTGCCAGCACTCCCCAAGCGGGAAGCTCCTACAATGAGCAGTTCTTC. The genes are TRBV27 and TRBJ2-1, with TRBD2 matching 7 bases. There are 16 residues in the CDR3. The J segment lost 0 bases and the V segment lost 7 bases, leaving 9 bases of the junction unmatched. Germline values: CDR1 MNHEY, CDR2 SMNVEV (reference sequence).